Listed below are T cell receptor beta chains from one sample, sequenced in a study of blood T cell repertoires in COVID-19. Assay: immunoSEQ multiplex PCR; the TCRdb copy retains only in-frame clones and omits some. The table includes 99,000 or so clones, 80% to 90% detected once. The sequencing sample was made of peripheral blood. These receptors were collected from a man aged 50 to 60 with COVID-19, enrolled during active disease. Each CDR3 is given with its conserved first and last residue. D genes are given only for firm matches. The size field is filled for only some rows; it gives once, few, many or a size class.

TGTGCCAGCAGTTTATCCGGGACAGTTCCTAGCAATCAGCCCCAGCATTTT	CASSLSGTVPSNQPQHF	TRBD1	TRBV27	once	17	TRBJ1-5
TGTGCCAGCAGTTTACAGGGTGCCTCCTACGAGCAGTACTTC	CASSLQGASYEQYF	NA	TRBV27	NA	14	TRBJ2-7
TGCGCCAGCAGCGGACGGACAGGGGGCGTTGAAAAACTGTTTTTT	CASSGRTGGVEKLFF	TRBD1	TRBV5-1	few	15	TRBJ1-4
TGTGCCAGCAGCGTAGATTTAGGGGGCTGGTACGAGCAGTACTTC	CASSVDLGGWYEQYF	TRBD1	TRBV9	once	15	TRBJ2-7
TGTGCCAGCAGCCTCGCCTGGGGAGGCCAGCCCCAGCATTTT	CASSLAWGGQPQHF	NA	TRBV5-5	NA	14	TRBJ1-5
TGCGCCAGCAGCCAAATCCGGACAGGGTCGGGGACTGAAGCTTTCTTT	CASSQIRTGSGTEAFF	TRBD1	TRBV4-1	NA	16	TRBJ1-1
TGTGCCAGCAGTTGGTCGGCTGGGACAGTTAATTCACCCCTCCACTTT	CASSWSAGTVNSPLHF	TRBD1	TRBV27	NA	16	TRBJ1-6
TGTGCCAGCAGCCAGATGGGGGACTTCCCGTTTGGGGCCAACGTCCTGACTTTC	CASSQMGDFPFGANVLTF	NA	TRBV7-2	NA	18	TRBJ2-6
TGTGCCAGCAGCTTTGCGGGGGGCTACCAAGAGACCCAGTACTTC	CASSFAGGYQETQYF	TRBD2	TRBV7-9	once	15	TRBJ2-5
TGTGCCTGGAGACCCCTAGGGACAGGGGGCGACGAGCAGTACTTC	CAWRPLGTGGDEQYF	TRBD1	TRBV30	many	15	TRBJ2-7
TGTGCCAGCAGCGCGGGACTAGCGGGGGAGAGCTCCTACAATGAGCAGTTCTTC	CASSAGLAGESSYNEQFF	TRBD2	TRBV2	NA	18	TRBJ2-1
TGTGCCAGCAGGGCTGATGGGGCCCTCTACAATGAGCAGTTCTTC	CASRADGALYNEQFF	NA	TRBV27	NA	15	TRBJ2-1
TGTGCCACCAGCAGAGCAGGGTCGGCTAACACTGAAGCTTTCTTT	CATSRAGSANTEAFF	NA	TRBV15	NA	15	TRBJ1-1
TGTGCCAGCAGCTTGATAGTGGGAGGGTGGGCCGAAGCTTTCTTT	CASSLIVGGWAEAFF	NA	TRBV7-9	NA	15	TRBJ1-1
TGTGCCAGCAGCTTAGAGCTGGGACTAGTTTCCTACGAGCAGTACTTC	CASSLELGLVSYEQYF	TRBD2	TRBV11-2	NA	16	TRBJ2-7
TGTGCCAGCAGCGTAGGAGGGGGTAAGGATGGCTACACCTTC	CASSVGGGKDGYTF	NA	TRBV9	NA	14	TRBJ1-2
TGTGCCAGCAGCCCGGGACAGGGGACCTTCACCGGGGAGCTGTTTTTT	CASSPGQGTFTGELFF	TRBD1	TRBV5-4	NA	16	TRBJ2-2
TGTGCCAGCAGCGTAGAGGGCAGGGGCGAGACCCAGTACTTC	CASSVEGRGETQYF	NA	TRBV9	once	14	TRBJ2-5
TGTGTCAGCCAGCAAGCAGGGGGACCCCTCCACTTT	CVSQQAGGPLHF	TRBD1	TRBV6-5	NA	12	TRBJ1-6
TGTGCCAGCAGGGAGGGCGCAGAAGCTTTCTTT	CASREGAEAFF	NA	TRBV12-3/TRBV12-4	NA	11	TRBJ1-1
TGCGCCAGCAGCCAAGAGAACAGGGTCACTAACTATGGCTACACCTTC	CASSQENRVTNYGYTF	NA	TRBV4-3	NA	16	TRBJ1-2
TGTGCCAGCAGTGGGGACAGGGTTAGTCAGCCCCAGCATTTT	CASSGDRVSQPQHF	TRBD1	TRBV2	NA	14	TRBJ1-5
TGCGCCAGCAGCCCGGTAGCGGGGGTAGATACGCAGTATTTT	CASSPVAGVDTQYF	TRBD2	TRBV5-1	NA	14	TRBJ2-3
TGTGCCAGCAGCCGGAGACTGACCTATACGCGGTACACCTTC	CASSRRLTYTRYTF	NA	TRBV5-6	NA	14	TRBJ1-2
TGTGCCAGCAGCCCGGACAGGGACGGCTACACCTTC	CASSPDRDGYTF	TRBD1	TRBV11-1	NA	12	TRBJ1-2
TGTGCCAGCAGCCCGAGCAGGGGTACCGGGGAGCTGTTTTTT	CASSPSRGTGELFF	NA	TRBV11-2	NA	14	TRBJ2-2
TGTGCCAGCAGCCCCTCGCTGGGACTCCCTCTCGATGAGCAGTTCTTC	CASSPSLGLPLDEQFF	NA	TRBV7-8	NA	16	TRBJ2-1
TGCGCCAGCAGCGTCGGGACTAGCGGGGGGCCTCACAATGAGCAGTTCTTC	CASSVGTSGGPHNEQFF	TRBD2	TRBV5-1	few	17	TRBJ2-1
TGTGCCATCAGTGAGTCGACAAGTCTATCCCTCCACTTT	CAISESTSLSLHF	NA	TRBV10-3	once	13	TRBJ1-6
TGTGCCACCAGCAGGTTGAAAGGGGGTTTAGGCGGAAACACCATATATTTT	CATSRLKGGLGGNTIYF	NA	TRBV15	NA	17	TRBJ1-3
TGTGCCAGCAGGAGACTAGCCGTAATCACAGATACGCAGTATTTT	CASRRLAVITDTQYF	TRBD2	TRBV6-5	NA	15	TRBJ2-3
TGTGCCAGCAGCTCTAGGTGGGTGGACGAGCAGTACTTC	CASSSRWVDEQYF	NA	TRBV11-1	NA	13	TRBJ2-7
TGTGCCAGCATCCAGGGGAAGGGAGAAAAACTGTTTTTT	CASIQGKGEKLFF	NA	TRBV2	NA	13	TRBJ1-4
TGTGCTAGCAGCCCCGGGTTGGCAGGCAATCAGCCCCAGCATTTT	CASSPGLAGNQPQHF	NA	TRBV7-7	NA	15	TRBJ1-5
TGTGCCAGCAGCTTCCTGTCTAGCGGGGGGGTCAAAAACATTCAGTACTTC	CASSFLSSGGVKNIQYF	TRBD2	TRBV13	NA	17	TRBJ2-4
TGTGCCAGCAGCTTGGGACAGAGTTACAATGAGCAGTTCTTC	CASSLGQSYNEQFF	TRBD1	TRBV13	NA	14	TRBJ2-1
TGTGCCAGCAGCCCACGACAGGGGTCAGGGGAGCAGTACTTC	CASSPRQGSGEQYF	TRBD1	TRBV11-1	NA	14	TRBJ2-7
TGTGCCAGTAGTATAGTAGTGGGACTGCGGGCAGATACGCAGTATTTT	CASSIVVGLRADTQYF	NA	TRBV19	NA	16	TRBJ2-3
TGTGCCAGCTCACCAACAGTTTTGCCCACTGAAGCTTTCTTT	CASSPTVLPTEAFF	NA	TRBV18	NA	14	TRBJ1-1
TGTGCCAGCAGTGAAAAGGTGGGGGGGTACAGGTCGAACACTGAAGCTTTCTTT	CASSEKVGGYRSNTEAFF	NA	TRBV2	NA	18	TRBJ1-1
TGTGCCAGCAGCCACAGCCGACAGGGTCGAGTCTACGGCTACACCTTC	CASSHSRQGRVYGYTF	TRBD1	TRBV13	once	16	TRBJ1-2
TGTGCCACCAGCAGAGATGAGGGACTATCCTCTCCAAACAATGAGCAGTTCTTC	CATSRDEGLSSPNNEQFF	TRBD2	TRBV15	NA	18	TRBJ2-1
TGTGCCAGCACCTTAGGGACAGGGCGTGAGCAGTTCTTC	CASTLGTGREQFF	TRBD1	TRBV7-2	NA	13	TRBJ2-1
TGTGCCAGCGGGGGGGGTTACAATCAGCCCCAGCATTTT	CASGGGYNQPQHF	NA	TRBV6-6	NA	13	TRBJ1-5
TGCAGTGCCAAGACAGGACACGAGCAGTACTTC	CSAKTGHEQYF	NA	TRBV20-1	NA	11	TRBJ2-7
TGTGCCAGCAGCTACAGGGGGCGTGGTGGCTACACCTTC	CASSYRGRGGYTF	TRBD1	TRBV28	NA	13	TRBJ1-2
TGTGCCAGCAGCGTAGCGGATAGCGGGGGGGCCTACGAGCAGTACTTC	CASSVADSGGAYEQYF	TRBD2	TRBV9	once	16	TRBJ2-7
TGTGCCAGCAGAGTAAGGTGGTCAGGTGGCTACACCTTC	CASRVRWSGGYTF	NA	TRBV11-3	NA	13	TRBJ1-2
TGTGCCAGCAGCTTAATGGGGACAGGGGGCATTGGGGCCAACGTCCTGACTTTC	CASSLMGTGGIGANVLTF	TRBD1	TRBV7-2	NA	18	TRBJ2-6
TGTGCCAGCAGCCAAACAGGACAGGCCTGGATGTACGAGCAGTACTTC	CASSQTGQAWMYEQYF	TRBD1	TRBV3-1/TRBV3-2	NA	16	TRBJ2-7
TGTGCCAGCAGCATCAGGGGCTCTGGAAACACCATATATTTT	CASSIRGSGNTIYF	NA	TRBV6-5	NA	14	TRBJ1-3